This passage covers 2 T cell receptor beta chains from one sample sequenced in a study of type 1 regulatory T cells. Their specific antigens are unknown. TCRdb re-called the reads with MiXCR, one entry per CDR3 protein. The sample holds tens of thousands of distinct CDR3 sequences, around 49% seen once. The source material was cultured non-Tr1 T cells, either the whole culture or a sorted T cell fraction (not recorded which). The source of these receptors is a human donor in good health.

The chain links TRBV5-1 to TRBJ2-7; weak D call: TRBD1 (6 bases). Deletions cut 4 bases from V and 6 bases from J, with 23 bases between. The V gene's germline CDR1 is SGHRS and CDR2 YFSETQ. The length of the CDR3 is 16 residues. The chain's CDR3 is CASSLGHTGPEAEQYF. The CDR3 DNA reads as TGCGCCAGCAGCCTAGGACATACAGGGCCGGAGGCCGAGCAGTACTTC.

V usage is TRBV2 and J usage is TRBJ2-3; D remains ambiguous. V dropped 1 base and J dropped 7 bases, with 6 bases sitting between them. The CDR3 runs 12 residues. The germline V gene encodes CDR1 SNHLY and CDR2 FYNNEI. The CDR3 DNA follows: TGTGCCAGCAGTGAAGGGTCTTATACGCAGTATTTT. Encoded protein: CASSEGSYTQYF. The whole variable domain, filled in from reference TRBV2 and TRBJ2-3, reads EPEVTQTPSHQVTQMGQEVILRCVPISNHLYFYWYRQILGQKVEFLVSFYNNEISEKSEIFDDQFSVERPDGSNFTLKIRSTKLEDSAMYFCASSEGSYTQYFGPGTRLTVL.